This TCR beta chain was sequenced for a study of blood T cell repertoires in COVID-19. In the original processing: The authors estimated nucleated cell counts from reference gene primer amplification. Assay used: immunoSEQ multiplex PCR; TCRdb lists only in-frame clones, some missing. V and J calls and clone size are copied from that table; D and trimming were computed from the DNA. The sample yields about 90,000 clones, approximately 88% seen once. The germline V gene has CDR1 SGHVS and CDR2 FQNEAQ. The CDR3 loop spans 17 amino acids. The V end lost 1 base, the J end lost 6 bases, and 21 bases lay between the germline ends.

The source of this sequence is a man in his 60s with acute or convalescent COVID-19. The sequencing input was peripheral blood. The gene calls are TRBV7-8 and TRBJ1-2; D is perhaps TRBD1 (6 bases). CDR3 coding DNA: TGTGCCAGCAGCTTAGTGGTCAACAGGGCCCCCGGAGATGGCTACACCTTC. It encodes CASSLVVNRAPGDGYTF.